The next 11 T cell receptor beta chains were all read from a single sample in a study of cytomegalovirus exposure and HLA in healthy donors. PCR employed 60 Vbeta and 13 Jbeta primers. Measured with immunoSEQ multiplex PCR; TCRdb has only the in-frame clones, and not every one. The data contain about 120,000 clones, roughly 85% of them singletons. The sequenced material came from PBMCs. The receptors shown here come from a young man in good health and CMV-seropositive.

J is TRBJ2-7 and V is TRBV10-2, with D perhaps TRBD2 (6 bases). V was clipped by 6 bases and J by 7 bases, with 19 bases between them. In germline, CDR1 is WSHSY, CDR2 SAAADI. This CDR3 contains 14 residues. CDR3 loop: CASRGGDGSREQYF. In DNA, the CDR3 is TGCGCCAGCAGGGGCGGGGACGGCTCGAGGGAGCAGTACTTC.

This chain links TRBV19 with TRBJ2-2; tentatively, D is TRBD1 (6 bases). V lost 3 bases and J 6 bases, leaving 11 bases between the germline ends. CDR1 and CDR2 (germline): LNHDA, SQIVND (reference sequence). The CDR3 is made up of 14 amino acids. CDR3 protein: CASSILGTSGELFF. The DNA of the CDR3 is TGTGCCAGTAGTATCCTAGGGACATCCGGGGAGCTGTTTTTT.

The chain joins TRBV2 to TRBJ1-4; D unclear. The germline gives CDR1 SNHLY, CDR2 FYNNEI. The CDR3 loop spans 13 amino acids. Trimming took 5 bases from V and 10 from J, leaving 14 bases between them. The CDR3 DNA sequence: TGTGCCAGCAGTCCTGAGGGCGGGATAAAACTGTTTTTT. It codes for CASSPEGGIKLFF. Filled out from reference TRBV2 and TRBJ1-4, the complete variable domain reads EPEVTQTPSHQVTQMGQEVILRCVPISNHLYFYWYRQILGQKVEFLVSFYNNEISEKSEIFDDQFSVERPDGSNFTLKIRSTKLEDSAMYFCASSPEGGIKLFFGSGTQLSVL.

The V gene is TRBV11-2, the J gene TRBJ2-5; D is ambiguous. V lost 1 base and J lost 1, with 10 bases in between. The CDR3 loop spans 15 amino acids. Germline lookup yields CDR1 SGHAT and CDR2 FQNNGV. CDR3 bases: TGTGCCAGCAGCTTAGGTTCAGGCGCCCAAGAGACCCAGTACTTC. Encoded protein: CASSLGSGAQETQYF.

This chain joins TRBV7-6 and TRBJ2-5; TRBD2 matches 12 bases. Germline V gives CDR1 SGHVS, CDR2 FNYEAQ. V trimming: 1 base; J trimming: 5 bases; junction bases outside the gene matches: 8. The CDR3 length is 17 residues. The CDR3 DNA follows: TGTGCCAGCAGCTTAGGGCTAGCGGGGGGGACTCGGGAGACCCAGTACTTC. Translating gives CASSLGLAGGTRETQYF.

The chain employs TRBV6-1 and TRBJ1-2, with TRBD1 matching over 7 bases. CDR1 is MNHNS, CDR2 SASEGT, per germline. V gave up 4 bases and J gave up 7 bases; unmatched junction bases: 0. CDR3 length: 11 residues. The CDR3 sequence: CASSGQGGYTF. Here the CDR3 DNA reads TGTGCCAGCAGTGGACAGGGTGGCTACACCTTC.

CDR3 sequence reads: CASRMDRAVNSPLHF. The CDR3 DNA reads TGTGCCAGCAGGATGGACAGGGCGGTTAATTCACCCCTCCACTTT. V is TRBV6-5 and J is TRBJ1-6; 8 bases line up with TRBD1. In germline, CDR1 is MNHEY, CDR2 SVGAGI. This CDR3 contains 15 residues. Trimming took 6 bases from V and 6 from J; bases not matched to a gene: 7.

The V call is TRBV14, the J call TRBJ1-1; possible D gene TRBD1, 6 bases. The germline CDR1 and CDR2 sequences are SGHDN and FVKESK. Between the trimmed V and J ends, which lost 0 bases and 5 bases, there was a span of 25 bases. CDR3 length: 19 amino acids. DNA for the CDR3: TGTGCCAGCAGCCAAGACCATATTGGGGGCGTCACAAGTGAGACTGAAGCTTTCTTT. This translates into CASSQDHIGGVTSETEAFF. Variable domain in full (rest from reference TRBV14 and TRBJ1-1): EAGVTQFPSHSVIEKGQTVTLRCDPISGHDNLYWYRRVMGKEIKFLLHFVKESKQDESGMPNNRFLAERTGGTYSTLKVQPAELEDSGVYFCASSQDHIGGVTSETEAFFGQGTRLTVV.

V is TRBV27 and J is TRBJ2-7, with D possibly being TRBD1 (6 bases). This CDR3 is built from 12 residues. CDR1 and CDR2 (germline): MNHEY, SMNVEV (reference sequence). V was clipped by 3 bases and J by 6 bases, with 9 bases between them. The CDR3 loop reads CASSFLQGEQYF. The CDR3 bases are TGTGCCAGCAGTTTCCTACAGGGCGAGCAGTACTTC.

This rearrangement joins TRBV7-6 to TRBJ1-1, with unresolved D. The CDR3 runs to 13 residues. Trimming took 3 bases from V and 0 from J, leaving 5 bases between them. Germline CDR1 and CDR2: SGHVS and FNYEAQ. CDR3 DNA: TGTGCCAGCAGCTTGGCAATGAACACTGAAGCTTTCTTT. As protein: CASSLAMNTEAFF.

This clone has a handful of counts. The chain is built from TRBV7-2 and TRBJ2-5; 9 bases are a match to TRBD1. The CDR3 contains 17 residues. CDR1 and CDR2 (germline): SGHTA, FQGNSA. Losses at the gene ends were 2 bases for V and 4 bases for J; bases not matched to a gene: 11. The CDR3: CASSLPFRDRAGETQYF. For the CDR3, the DNA is TGTGCCAGCAGCTTACCTTTCCGGGACAGGGCTGGAGAGACCCAGTACTTC. The full variable domain, rest sourced from reference TRBV7-2 and TRBJ2-5, is GAGVSQSPSNKVTEKGKDVELRCDPISGHTALYWYRQSLGQGLEFLIYFQGNSAPDKSGLPSDRFSAERTGGSVSTLTIQRTQQEDSAVYLCASSLPFRDRAGETQYFGPGTRLLVL.